This TCR beta chain was found in a study of blood T cell repertoires in COVID-19. This clone was counted a few times. V gave up 3 bases and J gave up 3 bases, with 12 bases separating them. CDR3 length: 15 amino acids. From germline, CDR1 is MNHEY and CDR2 SMNVEV (reference sequence). In the original workflow: Amplified reference gene primers provided the basis for estimating nucleated cell counts. TCRdb's copy holds only in-frame clones and misses some; the assay was immunoSEQ multiplex PCR. The DNA gave D and trimming, while V, J and clone size come from that table. This sample has 160,000 or so clones, with approximately 80% found just once.

The receptor was derived from a woman over 75 with acute or convalescent COVID-19. Sequencing used peripheral blood. J is TRBJ1-5 and V is TRBV27, with D unresolved. The CDR3 loop is CASSFGGAFNQPQHF. CDR3 in DNA: TGTGCCAGCAGTTTTGGCGGCGCTTTCAATCAGCCCCAGCATTTT.